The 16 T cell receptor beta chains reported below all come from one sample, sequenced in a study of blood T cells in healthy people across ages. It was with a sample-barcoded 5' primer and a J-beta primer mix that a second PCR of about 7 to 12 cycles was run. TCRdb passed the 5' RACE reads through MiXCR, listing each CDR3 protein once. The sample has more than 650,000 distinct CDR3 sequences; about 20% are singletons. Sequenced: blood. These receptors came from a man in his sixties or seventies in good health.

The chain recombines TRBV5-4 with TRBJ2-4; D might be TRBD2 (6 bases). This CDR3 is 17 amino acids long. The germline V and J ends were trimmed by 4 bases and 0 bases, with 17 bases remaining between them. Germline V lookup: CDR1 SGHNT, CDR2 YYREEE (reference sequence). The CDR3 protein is CASSLTGGVLAKNIQYF. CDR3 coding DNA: TGTGCCAGCAGCCTCACCGGAGGGGTTCTAGCCAAAAACATTCAGTACTTC.

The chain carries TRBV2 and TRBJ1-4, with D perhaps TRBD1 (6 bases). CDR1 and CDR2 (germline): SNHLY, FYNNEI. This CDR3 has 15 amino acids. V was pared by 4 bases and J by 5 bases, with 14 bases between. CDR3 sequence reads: CASSGWTASNEKLFF. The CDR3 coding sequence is TGTGCCAGCAGTGGTTGGACAGCCTCGAATGAAAAACTGTTTTTT. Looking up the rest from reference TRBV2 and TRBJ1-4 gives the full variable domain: EPEVTQTPSHQVTQMGQEVILRCVPISNHLYFYWYRQILGQKVEFLVSFYNNEISEKSEIFDDQFSVERPDGSNFTLKIRSTKLEDSAMYFCASSGWTASNEKLFFGSGTQLSVL.

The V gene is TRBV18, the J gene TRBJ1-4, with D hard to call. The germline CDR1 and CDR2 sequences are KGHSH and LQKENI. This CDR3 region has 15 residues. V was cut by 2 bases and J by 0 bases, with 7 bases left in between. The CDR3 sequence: CASSPAISTNEKLFF. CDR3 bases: TGTGCCAGCTCACCAGCGATATCAACTAATGAAAAACTGTTTTTT. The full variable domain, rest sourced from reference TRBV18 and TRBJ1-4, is NAGVMQNPRHLVRRRGQEARLRCSPMKGHSHVYWYRQLPEEGLKFMVYLQKENIIDESGMPKERFSAEFPKEGPSILRIQQVVRGDSAAYFCASSPAISTNEKLFFGSGTQLSVL.

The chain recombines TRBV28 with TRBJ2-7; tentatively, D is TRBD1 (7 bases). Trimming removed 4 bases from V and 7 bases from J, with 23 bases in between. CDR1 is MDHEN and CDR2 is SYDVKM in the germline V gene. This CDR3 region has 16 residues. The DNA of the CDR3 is TGTGCCAGCAGTTCCCCAGGGGGGATCCTGGAGGTTGAGCAGTACTTC. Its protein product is CASSSPGGILEVEQYF.

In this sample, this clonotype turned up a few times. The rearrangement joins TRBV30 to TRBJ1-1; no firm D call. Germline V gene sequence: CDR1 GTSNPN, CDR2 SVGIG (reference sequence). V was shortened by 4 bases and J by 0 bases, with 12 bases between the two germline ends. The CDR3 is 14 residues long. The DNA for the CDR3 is TGTGCCTGGACTGTGACGGTCATGAACACTGAAGCTTTCTTT. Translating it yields CAWTVTVMNTEAFF.

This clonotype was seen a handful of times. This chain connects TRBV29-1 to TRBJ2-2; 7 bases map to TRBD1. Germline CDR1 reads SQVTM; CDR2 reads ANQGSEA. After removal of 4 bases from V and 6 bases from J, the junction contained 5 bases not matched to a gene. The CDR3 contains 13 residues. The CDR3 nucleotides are TGCAGCGTTGCTAAAACAGGGGCCGGGGAGCTGTTTTTT. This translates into CSVAKTGAGELFF.

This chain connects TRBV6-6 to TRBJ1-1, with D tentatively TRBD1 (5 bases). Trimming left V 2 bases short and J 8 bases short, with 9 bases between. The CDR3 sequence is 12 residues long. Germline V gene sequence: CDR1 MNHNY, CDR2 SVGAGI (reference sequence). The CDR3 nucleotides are TGTGCCAGCAGTTACAGCCAGGGAGAAGCTTTCTTT. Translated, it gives CASSYSQGEAFF.

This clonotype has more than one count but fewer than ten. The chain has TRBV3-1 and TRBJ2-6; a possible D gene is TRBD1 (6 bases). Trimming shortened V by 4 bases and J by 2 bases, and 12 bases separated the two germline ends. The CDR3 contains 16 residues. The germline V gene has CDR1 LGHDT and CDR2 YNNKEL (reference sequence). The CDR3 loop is CASSPYDRTGANVLTF. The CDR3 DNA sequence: TGTGCCAGCAGCCCCTATGACAGGACTGGGGCCAACGTCCTGACTTTC.

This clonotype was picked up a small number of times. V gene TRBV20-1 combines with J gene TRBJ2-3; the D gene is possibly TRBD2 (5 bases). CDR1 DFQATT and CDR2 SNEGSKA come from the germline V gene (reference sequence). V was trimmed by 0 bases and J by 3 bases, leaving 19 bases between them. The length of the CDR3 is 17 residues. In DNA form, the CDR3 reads TGCAGTGCTAGAGATTCTGGGCGGGTGGTCGTGACAGATACGCAGTATTTT. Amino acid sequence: CSARDSGRVVVTDTQYF.

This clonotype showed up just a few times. This CDR3 is CASSLDGQPNTGELFF. The CDR3 DNA follows: TGCGCCAGCAGCTTGGATGGGCAACCCAACACCGGGGAGCTGTTTTTT. The J gene is TRBJ2-2, the V gene TRBV5-1; D unresolved. The CDR3 covers 16 residues. Trimming stripped 0 bases from V and 2 bases from J, with 11 bases between. Germline V gives CDR1 SGHRS, CDR2 YFSETQ. Looking up the rest from reference TRBV5-1 and TRBJ2-2 gives the full variable domain: KAGVTQTPRYLIKTRGQQVTLSCSPISGHRSVSWYQQTPGQGLQFLFEYFSETQRNKGNFPGRFSGRQFSNSRSEMNVSTLELGDSALYLCASSLDGQPNTGELFFGEGSRLTVL.

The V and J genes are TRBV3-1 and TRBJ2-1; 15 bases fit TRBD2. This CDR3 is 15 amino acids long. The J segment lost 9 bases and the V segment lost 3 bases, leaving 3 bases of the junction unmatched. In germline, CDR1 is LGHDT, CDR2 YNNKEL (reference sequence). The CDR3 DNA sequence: TGTGCCAGCAGCCAGCAGGGACTAGCGGGAGGTGAGCAGTTCTTC. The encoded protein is CASSQQGLAGGEQFF.

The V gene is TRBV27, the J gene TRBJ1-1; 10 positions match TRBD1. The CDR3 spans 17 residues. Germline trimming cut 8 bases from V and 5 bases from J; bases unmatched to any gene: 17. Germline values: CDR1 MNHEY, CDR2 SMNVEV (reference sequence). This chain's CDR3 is CASGSGTGAKGATEAFF. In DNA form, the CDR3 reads TGTGCCAGCGGCTCCGGGACAGGGGCCAAAGGAGCAACTGAAGCTTTCTTT.

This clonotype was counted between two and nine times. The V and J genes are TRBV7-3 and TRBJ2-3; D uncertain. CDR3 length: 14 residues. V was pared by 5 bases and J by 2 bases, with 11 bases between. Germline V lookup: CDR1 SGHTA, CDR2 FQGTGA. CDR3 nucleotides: TGTGCCAGCAGCCCCGAAGCTTACACAGATACGCAGTATTTT. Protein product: CASSPEAYTDTQYF.

This CDR3 reads CASSQSPGFGYTF. The CDR3 DNA reads TGTGCCAGCAGCCAAAGCCCCGGTTTTGGCTACACCTTC. J is TRBJ1-2 and V is TRBV12-3 or TRBV12-4; no clear D. The CDR3 length is 13 residues. Trimming left V 6 bases short and J 7 bases short, with 15 bases between.

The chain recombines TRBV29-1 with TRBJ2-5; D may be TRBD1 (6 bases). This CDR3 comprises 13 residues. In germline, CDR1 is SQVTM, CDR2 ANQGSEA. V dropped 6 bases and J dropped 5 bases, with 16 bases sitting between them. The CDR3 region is CSVNQGWGETQYF. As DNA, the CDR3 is TGCAGCGTGAACCAGGGGTGGGGGGAGACCCAGTACTTC.

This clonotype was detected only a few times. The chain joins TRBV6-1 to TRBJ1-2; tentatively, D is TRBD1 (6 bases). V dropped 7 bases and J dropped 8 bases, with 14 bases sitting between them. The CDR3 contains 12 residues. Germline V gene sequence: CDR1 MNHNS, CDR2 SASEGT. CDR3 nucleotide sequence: TGTGCCAGCACCTCAGGGGCAAGGGGCTACACCTTC. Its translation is CASTSGARGYTF.